This paragraph covers one TCR beta chain sequence. Antigen specificity is unknown. The data are from a study of shared clonotypes between healthy human individuals. Study-wide results and limits: The authors expected sequencing depth to affect clonotype sharing among donors. Large sequencing depth failed to make sorted-subset sequencing complete, rarefaction showed. Larger estimated richness was generally recorded for naive subsets relative to memory subsets.

Profiling relied on immunoSEQ multiplex PCR, and the TCRdb table lists in-frame clones only, not all of them. The profile covers 2 million to 2.5 million clones, with around 93% appearing a single time and 0.37% taken by the ten largest. Source material: naive CD4+ T cells from PBMCs. The subset was: CD45RA+ positively selected. The receptor's source is a man aged 18 to 30 in good health. Some clones in this sample may be carry-over from other donors' samples.

Written as DNA, the CDR3 is TGTGCCAGCACTGACAGCGTGGGTGGAAACACCATATATTTT. Translation gives CASTDSVGGNTIYF. The V and J genes are TRBV6-6 and TRBJ1-3; a possible D gene is TRBD1 (5 bases). The CDR3 has 14 residues. V gave up 7 bases and J gave up 3 bases, with 13 bases separating them. Germline V lookup: CDR1 MNHNY, CDR2 SVGAGI (reference sequence).